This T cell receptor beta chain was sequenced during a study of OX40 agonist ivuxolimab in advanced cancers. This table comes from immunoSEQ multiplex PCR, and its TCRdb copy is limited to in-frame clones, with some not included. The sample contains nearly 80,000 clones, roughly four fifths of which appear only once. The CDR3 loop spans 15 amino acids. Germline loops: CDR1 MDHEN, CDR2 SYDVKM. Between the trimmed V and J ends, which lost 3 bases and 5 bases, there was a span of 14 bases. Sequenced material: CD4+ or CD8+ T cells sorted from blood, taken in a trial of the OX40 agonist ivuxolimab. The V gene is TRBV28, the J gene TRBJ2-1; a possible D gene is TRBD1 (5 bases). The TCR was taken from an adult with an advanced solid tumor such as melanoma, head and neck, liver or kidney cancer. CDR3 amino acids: CASSFFQLGDNEQFF. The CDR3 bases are TGTGCCAGCAGTTTTTTCCAGCTAGGGGACAATGAGCAGTTCTTC.